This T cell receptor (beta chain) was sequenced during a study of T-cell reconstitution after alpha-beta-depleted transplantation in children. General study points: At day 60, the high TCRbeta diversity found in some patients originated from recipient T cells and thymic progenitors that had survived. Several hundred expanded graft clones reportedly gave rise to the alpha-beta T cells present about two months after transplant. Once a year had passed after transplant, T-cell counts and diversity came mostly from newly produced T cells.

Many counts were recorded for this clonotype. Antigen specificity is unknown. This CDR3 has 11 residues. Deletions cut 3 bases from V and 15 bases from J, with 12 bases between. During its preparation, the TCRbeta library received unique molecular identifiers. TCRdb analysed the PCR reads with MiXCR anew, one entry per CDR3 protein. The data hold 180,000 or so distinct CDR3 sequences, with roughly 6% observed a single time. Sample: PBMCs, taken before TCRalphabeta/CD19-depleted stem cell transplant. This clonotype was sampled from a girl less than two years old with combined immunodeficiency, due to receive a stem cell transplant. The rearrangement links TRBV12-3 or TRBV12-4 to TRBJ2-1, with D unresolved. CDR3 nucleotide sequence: TGTGCCAGCAGTTTTGCAGATTTCCGGTTCTTC. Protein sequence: CASSFADFRFF.